Sequencing of this TCR beta chain was carried out in a study of CXCR3-negative and CXCR3-positive naive CD8 T cells. Study-wide background: The total count of TRB reads reached 120 million to 150 million, and each library contributed about 1.5 +/- 0.3 million. Study-wide results and caveats: CXCR3 expression dropped partially after cryopreservation, and most assays relied on fresh PBMCs. Memory CD8+ T cell repertoires were far less diverse than both naive subsets.

Each TRB cDNA library was prepared by 5' RACE (with UMI labels). TCRdb reprocessed the 5' RACE reads; each CDR3 protein has one entry and no DNA is given. The sample's table shows under 85,000 distinct CDR3 sequences. Germline loops: CDR1 WSHSY, CDR2 SAAADI. The CDR3 runs 17 residues. The CD45RO-CCR7+CD27+CD95- phenotype denoted naive CD8+ T cells. Points on this clonotype: No antigen is known for it.

This rearrangement joins TRBV10-2 to TRBJ2-1; checking the TCRdb D call of TRBD2 is not possible without DNA. This receptor was identified in a human donor in good health. Some clones in this sample may be carry-over from other donors' samples. Sample: naive CXCR3- CD8+ T cells from blood. Subset of the sample: CD45RO-CCR7+CD27+CD95- naive CD8+ T cells lacking CXCR3 (TNR3-). The CDR3 here is CASSDPTLAGGPDEQFF.